This T cell receptor (beta chain) was sequenced in a study of graft-versus-host responses after intestinal transplantation. Study information: The study gave all recipients anti-thymocyte globulin induction, then tacrolimus and steroids for approximately three years.

Of note for this clone: Antigen: not known.

TCRdb keeps only in-frame clones here, not all; method: immunoSEQ multiplex PCR. This table has 95,000 to 150,000 clones, over 80% appearing once. Germline CDR1 reads SGHAT; CDR2 reads FQNNGV. CDR3 size: 15 residues. The J segment lost 5 bases and the V segment lost 3 bases, leaving 7 bases of the junction unmatched. The source was unstimulated CD4+ T cells sorted from spleen or lymph node cells, collected before intestinal transplant. The TCR comes from a human donor who received an intestinal transplant. The chain is built from TRBV11-2 and TRBJ2-7, with 10 bases identical to TRBD1. The CDR3 spells CASSFSGTGVHEQYF. Here the CDR3 DNA reads TGTGCCAGCAGCTTCTCCGGGACAGGGGTCCACGAGCAGTACTTC.